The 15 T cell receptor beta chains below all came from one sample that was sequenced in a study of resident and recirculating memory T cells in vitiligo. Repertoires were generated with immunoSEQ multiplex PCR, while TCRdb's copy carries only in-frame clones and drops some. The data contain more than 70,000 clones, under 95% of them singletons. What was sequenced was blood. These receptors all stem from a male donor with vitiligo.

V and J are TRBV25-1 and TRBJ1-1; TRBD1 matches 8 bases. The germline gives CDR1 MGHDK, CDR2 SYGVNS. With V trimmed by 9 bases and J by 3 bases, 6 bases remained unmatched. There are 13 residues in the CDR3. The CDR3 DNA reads TGTGCCAGTACAGGGGGTCCGGACACTGAAGCTTTCTTT. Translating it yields CASTGGPDTEAFF.

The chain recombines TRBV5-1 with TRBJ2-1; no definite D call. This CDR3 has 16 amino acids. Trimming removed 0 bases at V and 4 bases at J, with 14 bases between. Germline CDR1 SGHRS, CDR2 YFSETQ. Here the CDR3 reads CASSLAVEVPYNEQFF. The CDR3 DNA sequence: TGCGCCAGCAGCTTGGCGGTAGAGGTTCCATACAATGAGCAGTTCTTC.

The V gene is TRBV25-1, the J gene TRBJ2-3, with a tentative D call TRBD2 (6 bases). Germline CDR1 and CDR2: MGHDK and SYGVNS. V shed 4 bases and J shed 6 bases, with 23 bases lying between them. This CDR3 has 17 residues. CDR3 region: CASSVGLRAGPGDTQYF. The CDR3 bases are TGTGCCAGCAGTGTTGGTCTACGGGCGGGGCCTGGGGATACGCAGTATTTT.

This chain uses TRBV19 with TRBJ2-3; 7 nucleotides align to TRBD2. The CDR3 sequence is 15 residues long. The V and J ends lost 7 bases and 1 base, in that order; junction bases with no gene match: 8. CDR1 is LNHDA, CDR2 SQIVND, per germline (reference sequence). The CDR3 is CASKPAGIRTDTQYF. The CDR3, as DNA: TGTGCCAGTAAGCCAGCGGGAATTCGCACAGATACGCAGTATTTT.

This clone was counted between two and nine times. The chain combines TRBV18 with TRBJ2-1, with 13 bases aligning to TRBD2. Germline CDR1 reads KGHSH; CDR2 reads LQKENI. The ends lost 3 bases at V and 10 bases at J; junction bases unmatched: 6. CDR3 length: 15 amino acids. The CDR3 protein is CASSPTGLAGFEQFF. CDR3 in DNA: TGTGCCAGCTCACCTACGGGACTAGCGGGGTTCGAGCAGTTCTTC.

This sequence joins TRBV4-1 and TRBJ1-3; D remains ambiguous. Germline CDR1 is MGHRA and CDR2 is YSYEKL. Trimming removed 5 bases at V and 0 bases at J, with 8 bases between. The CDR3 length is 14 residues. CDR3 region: CASSYGVSGNTIYF. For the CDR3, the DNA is TGCGCCAGCAGCTACGGGGTCTCTGGAAACACCATATATTTT.

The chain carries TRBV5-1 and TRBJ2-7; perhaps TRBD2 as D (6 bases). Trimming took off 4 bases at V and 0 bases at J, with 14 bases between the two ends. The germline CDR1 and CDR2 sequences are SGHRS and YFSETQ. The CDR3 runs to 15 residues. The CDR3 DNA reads TGCGCCAGCAGCGTTGGAGGGTCCCCCTCCTACGAGCAGTACTTC. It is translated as CASSVGGSPSYEQYF.

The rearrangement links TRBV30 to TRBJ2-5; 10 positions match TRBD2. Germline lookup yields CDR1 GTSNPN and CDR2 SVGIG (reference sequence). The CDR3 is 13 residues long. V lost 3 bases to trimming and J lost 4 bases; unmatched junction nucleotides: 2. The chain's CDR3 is CAWRASGRETQYF. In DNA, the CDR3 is TGTGCCTGGAGGGCTAGCGGGAGAGAGACCCAGTACTTC.

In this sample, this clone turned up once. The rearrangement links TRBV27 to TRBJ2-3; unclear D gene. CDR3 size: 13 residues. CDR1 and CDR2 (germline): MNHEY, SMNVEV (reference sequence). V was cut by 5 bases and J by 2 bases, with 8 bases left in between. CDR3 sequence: CASSPLSTDTQYF. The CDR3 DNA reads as TGTGCCAGCAGTCCCCTGTCCACAGATACGCAGTATTTT.

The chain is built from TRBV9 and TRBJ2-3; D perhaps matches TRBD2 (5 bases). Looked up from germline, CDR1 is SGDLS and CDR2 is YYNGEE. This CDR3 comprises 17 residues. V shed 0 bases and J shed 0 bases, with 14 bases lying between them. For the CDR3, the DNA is TGTGCCAGCAGCGTAGCTTCGGACTTGTATAGCACAGATACGCAGTATTTT. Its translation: CASSVASDLYSTDTQYF.

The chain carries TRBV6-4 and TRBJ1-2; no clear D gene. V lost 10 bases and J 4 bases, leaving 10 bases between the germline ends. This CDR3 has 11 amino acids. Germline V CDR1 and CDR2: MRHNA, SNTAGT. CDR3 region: CATKKSYGYTF. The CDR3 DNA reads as TGTGCCACGAAGAAGAGCTATGGCTACACCTTC.

CDR3 bases: TGTGCCAGCGGGGGGGTCCGCCGTTCGAACACCGGGGAGCTGTTTTTT. Its translation: CASGGVRRSNTGELFF. This chain links TRBV7-9 with TRBJ2-2; 7 bases fit TRBD2. The CDR3 is made up of 16 amino acids. The germline V gene encodes CDR1 SEHNR and CDR2 FQNEAQ (reference sequence). The V gene end was trimmed by 8 bases and the J gene end by 0 bases; junction bases not matched to a gene: 9.

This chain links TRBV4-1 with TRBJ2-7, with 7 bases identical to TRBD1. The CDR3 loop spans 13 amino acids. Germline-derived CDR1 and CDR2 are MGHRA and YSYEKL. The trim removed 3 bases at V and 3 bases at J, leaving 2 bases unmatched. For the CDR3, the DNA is TGCGCCAGCAGCCACTACAGGGGCTACGAGCAGTACTTC. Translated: CASSHYRGYEQYF.

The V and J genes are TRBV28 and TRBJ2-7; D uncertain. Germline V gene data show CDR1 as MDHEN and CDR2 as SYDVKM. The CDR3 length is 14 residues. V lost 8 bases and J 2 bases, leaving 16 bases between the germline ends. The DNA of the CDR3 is TGTGCCAGCTCCGAATCCGGGTCCCCCTACGAGCAGTACTTC. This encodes CASSESGSPYEQYF.

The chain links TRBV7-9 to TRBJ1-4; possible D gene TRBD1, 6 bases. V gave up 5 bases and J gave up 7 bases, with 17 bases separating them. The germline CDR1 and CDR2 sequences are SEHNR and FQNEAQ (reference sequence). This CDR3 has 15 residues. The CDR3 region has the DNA TGTGCCAGCAGCCCCCAGGACAGTGGGACTGAAAAACTGTTTTTT. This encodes CASSPQDSGTEKLFF. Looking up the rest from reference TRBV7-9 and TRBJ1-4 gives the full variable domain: DTGVSQNPRHKITKRGQNVTFRCDPISEHNRLYWYRQTLGQGPEFLTYFQNEAQLEKSRLLSDRFSAERPKGSFSTLEIQRTEQGDSAMYLCASSPQDSGTEKLFFGSGTQLSVL.